This T cell receptor (beta chain) was found in a study of blood T cell dynamics during melanoma immunotherapy. About the study: First-line therapy was either pembrolizumab or nivolumab with ipilimumab for metastatic melanoma.

Documented time point: pre-treatment baseline. Sampling occurred pretreatment (T0) and at week 3 (W3), after cycle one of checkpoint blockade. Apart from a couple of fast progressors, RECIST 1.1 response was judged 12 weeks post-infusion. Every bulk PBMC sample received the same 350 ng of DNA. Measured with immunoSEQ multiplex PCR; TCRdb has only the in-frame clones, and not every one. The sample holds about 13,000 clones; about 86% are singletons and the top ten take about 4.4%. Deletions cut 4 bases from V and 5 bases from J, with 4 bases between. The CDR3 has 11 residues. Germline lookup yields CDR1 MNHGY and CDR2 SAAAGT.

Sequencing used blood, obtained from a patient treated with checkpoint blockade. The V call is TRBV6-8, the J call TRBJ2-3, with unresolved D. The receptor comes from a human donor with melanoma. CDR3 protein: CASSLIDTQYF. DNA of the CDR3: TGTGCCAGCAGTTTGATAGATACGCAGTATTTT.